The clone carrying this T cell receptor beta chain was observed at least ten times. The antigen remains undetermined. These data are taken from a study of early T cells in non-severe SARS-CoV-2 infection. Study overall: Sequencing of bulk RNA from unsorted whole blood was done, without chain pairing.

Points from the study as a whole: Private and CD4 specificities were missed by VDJdb matching, which favored anti-spike CD8 responses.

Researchers attached unique molecular identifiers to individual cDNA molecules. TCRdb itself ran the 5' RACE reads through MiXCR, one entry per CDR3 protein. In the table there are approximately 20,000 distinct CDR3 sequences, approximately 5% of which are singletons. V lost 5 bases and J 0 bases, leaving 11 bases between the germline ends. The CDR3 spans 16 residues. CDR1 and CDR2 (germline): SGHAT, FQNNGV. The TCR sequence derives from an adult who was a healthcare worker with PCR-confirmed SARS-CoV-2 infection or an uninfected control (not recorded which). The rearrangement links TRBV11-2 to TRBJ1-6; a weak D match, TRBD1 (5 bases). The specimen was whole blood. CDR3 in amino acids: CASSPGRFSYNSPLHF. The CDR3, as DNA: TGTGCCAGCAGCCCAGGGAGGTTCTCCTATAATTCACCCCTCCACTTT.